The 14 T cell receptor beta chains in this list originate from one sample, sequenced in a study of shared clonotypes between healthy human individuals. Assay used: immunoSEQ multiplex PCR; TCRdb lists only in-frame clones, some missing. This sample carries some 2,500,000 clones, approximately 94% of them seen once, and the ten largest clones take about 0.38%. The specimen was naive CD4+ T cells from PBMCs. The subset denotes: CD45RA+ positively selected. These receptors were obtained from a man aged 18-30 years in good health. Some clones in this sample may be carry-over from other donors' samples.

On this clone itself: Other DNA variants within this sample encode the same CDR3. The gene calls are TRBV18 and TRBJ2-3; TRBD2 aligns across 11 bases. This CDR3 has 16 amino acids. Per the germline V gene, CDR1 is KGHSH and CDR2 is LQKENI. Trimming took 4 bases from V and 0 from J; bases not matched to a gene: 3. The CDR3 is CASSLGTSGSTDTQYF. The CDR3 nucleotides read TGTGCCAGCTCACTAGGGACTAGCGGAAGCACAGATACGCAGTATTTT.

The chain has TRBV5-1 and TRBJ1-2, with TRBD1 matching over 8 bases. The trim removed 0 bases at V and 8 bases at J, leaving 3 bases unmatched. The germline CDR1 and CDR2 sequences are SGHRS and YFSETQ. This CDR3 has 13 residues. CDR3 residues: CASSLGDRGGYTF. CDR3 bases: TGCGCCAGCAGCTTGGGAGACAGGGGCGGCTACACCTTC.

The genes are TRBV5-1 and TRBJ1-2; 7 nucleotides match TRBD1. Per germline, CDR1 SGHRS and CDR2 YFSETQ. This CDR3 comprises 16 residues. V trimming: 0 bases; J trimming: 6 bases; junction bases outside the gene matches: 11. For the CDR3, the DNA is TGCGCCAGCAGCTTGGACCCAGGGGCAGGGGGTAATGGCTACACCTTC. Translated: CASSLDPGAGGNGYTF.

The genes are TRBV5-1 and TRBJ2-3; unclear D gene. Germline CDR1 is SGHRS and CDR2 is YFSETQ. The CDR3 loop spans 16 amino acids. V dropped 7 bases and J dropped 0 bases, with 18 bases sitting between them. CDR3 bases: TGCGCCAGCGCCGCCCCAACAGCCTCTAGCACAGATACGCAGTATTTT. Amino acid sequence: CASAAPTASSTDTQYF.

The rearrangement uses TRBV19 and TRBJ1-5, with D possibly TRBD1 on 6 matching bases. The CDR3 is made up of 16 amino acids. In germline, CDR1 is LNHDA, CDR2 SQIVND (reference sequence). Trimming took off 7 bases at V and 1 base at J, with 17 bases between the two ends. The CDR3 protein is CASMGTGTPSNQPQHF. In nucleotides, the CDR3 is TGTGCCAGTATGGGAACCGGGACACCGAGCAATCAGCCCCAGCATTTT.

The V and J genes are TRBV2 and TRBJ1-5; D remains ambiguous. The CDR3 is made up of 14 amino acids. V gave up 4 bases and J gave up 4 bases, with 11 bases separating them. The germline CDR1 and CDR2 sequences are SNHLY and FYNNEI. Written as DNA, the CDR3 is TGTGCCAGCAGTGGACCAGATCGAAATCAGCCCCAGCATTTT. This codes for CASSGPDRNQPQHF. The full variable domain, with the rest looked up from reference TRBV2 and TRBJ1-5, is EPEVTQTPSHQVTQMGQEVILRCVPISNHLYFYWYRQILGQKVEFLVSFYNNEISEKSEIFDDQFSVERPDGSNFTLKIRSTKLEDSAMYFCASSGPDRNQPQHFGDGTRLSIL.

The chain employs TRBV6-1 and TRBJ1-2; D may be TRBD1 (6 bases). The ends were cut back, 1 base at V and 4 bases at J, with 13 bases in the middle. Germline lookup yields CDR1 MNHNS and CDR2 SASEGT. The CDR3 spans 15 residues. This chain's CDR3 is CASSEVPGVPYGYTF. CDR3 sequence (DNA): TGTGCCAGCAGTGAAGTCCCAGGGGTCCCCTATGGCTACACCTTC.

The CDR3 here is CASSEVTGTDTQYF. CDR3 nucleotides: TGTGCCAGCAGTGAAGTCACAGGGACAGATACGCAGTATTTT. The V call is TRBV6-1, the J call TRBJ2-3; the D gene is possibly TRBD1 (6 bases). Germline values: CDR1 MNHNS, CDR2 SASEGT. The CDR3 runs 14 residues. V lost 1 base and J lost 3, with 8 bases in between.

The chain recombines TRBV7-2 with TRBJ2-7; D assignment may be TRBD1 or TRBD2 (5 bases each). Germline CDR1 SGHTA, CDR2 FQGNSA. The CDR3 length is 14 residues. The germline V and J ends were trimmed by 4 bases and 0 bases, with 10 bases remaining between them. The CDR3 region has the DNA TGTGCCAGCAGCTCAGTGGGGGACTCCTACGAGCAGTACTTC. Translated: CASSSVGDSYEQYF. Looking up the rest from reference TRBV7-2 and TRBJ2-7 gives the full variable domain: GAGVSQSPSNKVTEKGKDVELRCDPISGHTALYWYRQSLGQGLEFLIYFQGNSAPDKSGLPSDRFSAERTGGSVSTLTIQRTQQEDSAVYLCASSSVGDSYEQYFGPGTRLTVT.

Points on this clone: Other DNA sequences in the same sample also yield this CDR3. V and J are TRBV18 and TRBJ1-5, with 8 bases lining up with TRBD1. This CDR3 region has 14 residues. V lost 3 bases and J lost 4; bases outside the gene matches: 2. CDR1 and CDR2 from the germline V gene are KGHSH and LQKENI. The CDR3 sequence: CASSPGTGNQPQHF. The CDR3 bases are TGTGCCAGCTCACCCGGGACAGGTAATCAGCCCCAGCATTTT.

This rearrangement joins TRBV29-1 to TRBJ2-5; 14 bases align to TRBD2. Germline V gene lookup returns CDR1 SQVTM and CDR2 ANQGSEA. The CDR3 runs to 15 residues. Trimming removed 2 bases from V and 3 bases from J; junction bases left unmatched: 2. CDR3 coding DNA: TGCAGCGTTGAAAGGGGACTAGCGGGAGAAGAGACCCAGTACTTC. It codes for CSVERGLAGEETQYF.

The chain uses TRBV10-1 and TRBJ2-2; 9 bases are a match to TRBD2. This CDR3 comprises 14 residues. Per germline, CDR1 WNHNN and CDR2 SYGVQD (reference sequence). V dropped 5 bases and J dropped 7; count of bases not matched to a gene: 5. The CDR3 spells CASSSSGSGGELFF. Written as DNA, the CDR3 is TGCGCCAGCAGTAGTAGCGGGAGTGGCGGGGAGCTGTTTTTT.

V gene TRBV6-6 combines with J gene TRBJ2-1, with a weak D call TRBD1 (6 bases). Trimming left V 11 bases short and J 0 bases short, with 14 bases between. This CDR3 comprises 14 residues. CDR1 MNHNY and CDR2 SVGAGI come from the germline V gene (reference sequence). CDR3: CAVSQGHSYNEQFF. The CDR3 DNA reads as TGTGCCGTTTCACAGGGACACTCCTACAATGAGCAGTTCTTC.

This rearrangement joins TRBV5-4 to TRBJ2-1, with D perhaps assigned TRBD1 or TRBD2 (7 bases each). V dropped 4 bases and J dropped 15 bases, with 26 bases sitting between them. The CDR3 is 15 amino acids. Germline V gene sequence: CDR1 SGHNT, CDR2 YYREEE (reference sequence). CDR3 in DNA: TGTGCCAGCAGCCCGGACTACCAGGGGGGGCCCCCAGGGTTCTTC. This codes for CASSPDYQGGPPGFF. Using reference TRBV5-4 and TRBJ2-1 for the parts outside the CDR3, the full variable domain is ETGVTQSPTHLIKTRGQQVTLRCSSQSGHNTVSWYQQALGQGPQFIFQYYREEENGRGNFPPRFSGLQFPNYSSELNVNALELDDSALYLCASSPDYQGGPPGFFGPGTRLTVL.